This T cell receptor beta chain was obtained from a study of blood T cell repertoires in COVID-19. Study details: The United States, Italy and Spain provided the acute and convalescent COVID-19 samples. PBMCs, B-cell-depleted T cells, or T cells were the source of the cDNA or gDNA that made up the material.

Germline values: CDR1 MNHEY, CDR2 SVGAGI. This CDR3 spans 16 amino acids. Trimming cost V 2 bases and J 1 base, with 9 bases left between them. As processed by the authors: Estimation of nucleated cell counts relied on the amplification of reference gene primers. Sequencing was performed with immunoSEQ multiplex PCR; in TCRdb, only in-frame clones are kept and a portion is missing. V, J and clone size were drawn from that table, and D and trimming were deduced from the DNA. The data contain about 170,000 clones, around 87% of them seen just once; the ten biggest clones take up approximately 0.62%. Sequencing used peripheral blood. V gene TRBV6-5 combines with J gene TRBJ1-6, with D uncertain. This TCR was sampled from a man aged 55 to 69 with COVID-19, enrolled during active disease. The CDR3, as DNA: TGTGCCAGCAGTTACGAGGGTCGGTCCTATAATTCACCCCTCCACTTT. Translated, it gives CASSYEGRSYNSPLHF.